The entry below gives a single T cell receptor beta chain sequence along with its context. In the original analysis: The assay estimated nucleated cells by amplifying reference gene primers. TCRdb's table, derived via immunoSEQ multiplex PCR, lists solely in-frame clones and lacks some. The V and J calls and clone size are taken from that table; D and trimming were inferred from the DNA. The profile shows approximately 170,000 clones, less than 85% of them singletons. The data originate from a study of blood T cell repertoires in COVID-19. The germline CDR1 and CDR2 sequences are LNHDA and SQIVND (reference sequence). V lost 0 bases to trimming and J lost 4 bases; unmatched junction nucleotides: 10. This CDR3 is built from 18 residues.

Sequences were obtained from peripheral blood. The receptor's source is a woman of 80 years or more with acute or convalescent COVID-19. V usage is TRBV19 and J usage is TRBJ2-5; TRBD2 matches at 11 bases. The CDR3 DNA is TGTGCCAGTAGTATAGAGGCAGGCGGCCTAGCGGGAGGAGAGACCCAGTACTTC. Its translation is CASSIEAGGLAGGETQYF.